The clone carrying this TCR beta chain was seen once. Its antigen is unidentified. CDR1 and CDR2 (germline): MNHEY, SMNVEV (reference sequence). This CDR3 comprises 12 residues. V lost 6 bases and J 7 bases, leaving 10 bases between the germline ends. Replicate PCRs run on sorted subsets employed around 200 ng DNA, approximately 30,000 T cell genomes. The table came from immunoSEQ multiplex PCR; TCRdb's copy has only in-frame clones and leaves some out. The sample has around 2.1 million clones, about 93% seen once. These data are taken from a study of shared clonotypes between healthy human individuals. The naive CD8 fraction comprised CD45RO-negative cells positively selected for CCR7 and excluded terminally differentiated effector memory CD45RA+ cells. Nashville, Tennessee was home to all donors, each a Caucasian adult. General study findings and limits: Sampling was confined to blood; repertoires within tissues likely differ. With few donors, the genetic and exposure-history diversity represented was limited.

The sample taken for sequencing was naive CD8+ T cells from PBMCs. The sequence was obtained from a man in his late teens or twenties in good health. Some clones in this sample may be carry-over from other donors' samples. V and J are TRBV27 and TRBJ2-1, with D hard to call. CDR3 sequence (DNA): TGTGCCAGCAGCATCGGAATGAATGAGCAGTTCTTC. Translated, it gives CASSIGMNEQFF.